One sample yielded the 27 T cell receptor beta chains listed below, sequenced in a study of molecular identifiers for immune sequencing clone quantification (dated by TCRdb to 2016 to 2018). Libraries were built with PCR. Instrument on record: NextSeq 500. TCRdb trimmed public reads at Q25 via fastp, called clones via MiXCR and kept in-frame beta chains. CDR3 protein sequences are deduplicated, and each keeps its most common genes and DNA. This sample holds over 300,000 distinct CDR3 sequences; under 25% were observed only once. The ten largest account for 0.65% to 0.95% of the sample. The sequencing sample was made of naive CD8+ T cells from blood, with Jurkat cell RNA spiked in. The intended sense of this specimen's cell subset or site label: FACS-sorted CD8+CD4-CCR7+CD45RA+ naive T cells. The receptors were gathered from a human donor in good health. Some libraries in this study had Jurkat cell RNA spiked in.

A few counts support this clonotype. The genes are TRBV11-2 and TRBJ1-3, with no clear D. The V gene's germline CDR1 is SGHAT and CDR2 FQNNGV. The CDR3 is 17 residues long. Trimming left V 5 bases short and J 0 bases short, with 17 bases between. The CDR3 spells CASSHLTRRNSGNTIYF. The CDR3 nucleotides are TGTGCCAGCAGCCATCTAACCAGACGGAACTCTGGAAACACCATATATTTT.

The genes are TRBV20-1 and TRBJ2-7; TRBD2 aligns across 10 bases. CDR1 and CDR2 from the germline V gene are DFQATT and SNEGSKA (reference sequence). V lost 6 bases and J lost 6; bases outside the gene matches: 14. The CDR3 spans 15 residues. CDR3 protein: CSALDSGLAPGEQYF. The CDR3 coding sequence is TGCAGTGCCTTAGACTCGGGACTAGCGCCGGGCGAGCAGTACTTC.

At least ten counts were recorded for this clonotype. The chain uses TRBV2 and TRBJ2-6, with TRBD1 matching 8 bases. The trim removed 0 bases at V and 0 bases at J, leaving 4 bases unmatched. This CDR3 is 18 amino acids long. Germline loops: CDR1 SNHLY, CDR2 FYNNEI. In nucleotides, the CDR3 is TGTGCCAGCAGTGAAGCCTGGACAGGGCACTCTGGGGCCAACGTCCTGACTTTC. Protein sequence: CASSEAWTGHSGANVLTF.

This clonotype has a count of ten or more. This chain joins TRBV29-1 and TRBJ2-2; unclear D gene. V shed 3 bases and J shed 1 base, with 6 bases lying between them. The CDR3 has 13 amino acids. Looked up from germline, CDR1 is SQVTM and CDR2 is ANQGSEA. The CDR3 nucleotides are TGCAGCGTTGATCCTCTGAACACCGGGGAGCTGTTTTTT. As protein: CSVDPLNTGELFF.

This rearrangement joins TRBV13 to TRBJ1-6; unclear D gene. The germline CDR1 and CDR2 sequences are PRHDT and FYEKMQ (reference sequence). The CDR3 runs 16 residues. Trimming took off 2 bases at V and 5 bases at J, with 13 bases between the two ends. CDR3 protein: CASSLQTRANNSPLHF. The CDR3, as DNA: TGTGCCAGCAGCTTACAAACACGGGCAAATAATTCACCCCTCCACTTT.

This chain uses TRBV11-2 with TRBJ2-4, with TRBD1 matching 8 bases. The CDR3 spans 18 residues. The trim removed 0 bases at V and 2 bases at J, leaving 9 bases unmatched. The germline gives CDR1 SGHAT, CDR2 FQNNGV. This CDR3 is CASSLDGLGQASKNIQYF. CDR3 nucleotides: TGTGCCAGCAGCTTAGATGGTTTGGGACAGGCTTCCAAAAACATTCAGTACTTC.

The sample holds a few counts of this clonotype. The chain links TRBV7-9 to TRBJ2-3; D ambiguous. The CDR3 sequence is 16 residues long. V was trimmed by 1 base and J by 0 bases, leaving 11 bases between them. Germline CDR1 is SEHNR and CDR2 is FQNEAQ (reference sequence). The CDR3 reads CASSLGDSSSTDTQYF. The DNA for the CDR3 is TGTGCCAGCAGCTTAGGCGATAGTTCTAGCACAGATACGCAGTATTTT.

The genes are TRBV4-2 and TRBJ1-2; tentative D call: TRBD1 (5 bases). V was clipped by 1 base and J by 3 bases, with 9 bases between them. The CDR3 runs to 14 residues. The germline V gene has CDR1 LGHNA and CDR2 YNFKEQ. The CDR3 here is CASSQAQGDYGYTF. CDR3 DNA sequence: TGTGCCAGCAGCCAAGCTCAGGGAGACTATGGCTACACCTTC.

The chain has TRBV4-3 and TRBJ2-1; 7 bases map to TRBD2. Germline lookup yields CDR1 LGHNA and CDR2 YSLEER. V trimming: 0 bases; J trimming: 7 bases; junction bases outside the gene matches: 9. The CDR3 consists of 16 residues. CDR3 in amino acids: CASSQDLSGLKNEQFF. As DNA, the CDR3 is TGCGCCAGCAGCCAAGATCTTAGCGGGCTTAAGAATGAGCAGTTCTTC.

This clonotype was found a few times. This chain connects TRBV4-1 to TRBJ2-3; no clear D gene. The CDR3 extends over 15 amino acids. The germline V gene has CDR1 MGHRA and CDR2 YSYEKL. Trimming left V 1 base short and J 5 bases short, with 13 bases between. This CDR3 reads CASSQVDGDGDTQYF. CDR3 coding DNA: TGCGCCAGCAGCCAAGTTGACGGAGACGGAGATACGCAGTATTTT.

This clonotype was detected ten times or more. The chain joins TRBV7-9 to TRBJ1-1; the D is unclear. V lost 3 bases to trimming and J lost 6 bases, with 8 bases between them. From germline, CDR1 is SEHNR and CDR2 FQNEAQ (reference sequence). The CDR3 consists of 12 residues. CDR3 amino acids: CASSFYGSEAFF. As DNA, the CDR3 is TGTGCCAGCAGCTTCTACGGTTCTGAAGCTTTCTTT. The full variable domain, rest sourced from reference TRBV7-9 and TRBJ1-1, is DTGVSQNPRHKITKRGQNVTFRCDPISEHNRLYWYRQTLGQGPEFLTYFQNEAQLEKSRLLSDRFSAERPKGSFSTLEIQRTEQGDSAMYLCASSFYGSEAFFGQGTRLTVV.

V and J are TRBV11-2 and TRBJ2-5, with D tentatively TRBD2 (6 bases). Trimming took off 3 bases at V and 2 bases at J, with 16 bases between the two ends. CDR3 length: 16 amino acids. Germline values: CDR1 SGHAT, CDR2 FQNNGV. The CDR3 DNA follows: TGTGCCAGCAGCTTTAATGACGGGGGTTGGCAAGAGACCCAGTACTTC. It encodes CASSFNDGGWQETQYF.

In the case of this clonotype: Germline is not matched at one junction end, which may reflect a read error. This chain joins TRBV7-3 and TRBJ1-1; D unresolved. There are 14 residues in the CDR3. From germline, CDR1 is SGHTA and CDR2 FQGTGA. The DNA for the CDR3 is TGTGCCATCAGCTTAGACTCTTCGGACACTGAAGCTTTCTTT. Translated, it gives CAISLDSSDTEAFF.

This clonotype was counted many times. The rearrangement uses TRBV5-6 and TRBJ2-3, with 7 bases identical to TRBD2. V was pared by 6 bases and J by 1 base, with 8 bases of the junction left unmatched. From germline, CDR1 is SGHDT and CDR2 YYEEEE. The CDR3 length is 15 residues. CDR3 protein: CASTPRSGGTDTQYF. The CDR3 DNA reads as TGTGCCAGCACACCTCGGAGCGGGGGCACAGATACGCAGTATTTT.

The table lists this clonotype with a few counts. The chain employs TRBV18 and TRBJ2-3; 9 bases fit TRBD1. CDR1 and CDR2 from the germline V gene are KGHSH and LQKENI. CDR3 size: 16 residues. V gave up 6 bases and J gave up 6 bases; unmatched junction bases: 13. CDR3 amino acids: CASSRSAGQGVDTQYF. The CDR3 bases are TGTGCCAGCTCGCGCTCCGCGGGACAGGGTGTGGATACGCAGTATTTT.

This clonotype was seen ten or more times. The chain couples TRBV29-1 to TRBJ2-6; the D is unclear. The CDR3 has 17 amino acids. The V end lost 0 bases, the J end lost 0 bases, and 12 bases lay between the germline ends. CDR1 is SQVTM, CDR2 ANQGSEA, per germline. The CDR3 DNA sequence: TGCAGCGTTGAAGACTACAAGTCCTACTCTGGGGCCAACGTCCTGACTTTC. Its translation is CSVEDYKSYSGANVLTF.

Ten or more counts support this clonotype. The rearrangement joins TRBV4-3 to TRBJ1-1; D may be TRBD1 (6 bases). Trimming left V 4 bases short and J 1 base short, with 10 bases between. CDR1 and CDR2 from the germline V gene are LGHNA and YSLEER. The CDR3 extends over 14 amino acids. The CDR3 DNA follows: TGCGCCAGCAGCCCCAGACAGGCGAACACTGAAGCTTTCTTT. Amino acids: CASSPRQANTEAFF.

Points on this clonotype: Being one base from a much bigger clone, this may be a read error. This rearrangement joins TRBV9 to TRBJ2-3; D unclear. The germline CDR1 and CDR2 sequences are SGDLS and YYNGEE. The CDR3 runs to 13 residues. V dropped 3 bases and J dropped 8 bases, with 13 bases sitting between them. As DNA, the CDR3 is TGTGCCAGCAGCGCCCACCGAGCAGGTACGCAGTATTTT. Residues: CASSAHRAGTQYF. Based on the CDR3 plus reference TRBV9 and TRBJ2-3, the full variable domain is DSGVTQTPKHLITATGQRVTLRCSPRSGDLSVYWYQQSLDQGLQFLIQYYNGEERAKGNILERFSAQQFPDLHSELNLSSLELGDSALYFCASSAHRAGTQYFGPGTRLTVL.

Ten or more counts support this clonotype. The J gene is TRBJ1-1, the V gene TRBV29-1; 11 bases are shared with TRBD1. CDR1 and CDR2 from the germline V gene are SQVTM and ANQGSEA. The CDR3 length is 13 residues. V shed 3 bases, J shed 3 bases, and the junction held 0 bases outside the gene matches. The CDR3 nucleotides read TGCAGCGTTGAGGGACAGGGGGACACTGAAGCTTTCTTT. Amino acid sequence: CSVEGQGDTEAFF.

Regarding this clonotype: This could be a read error, since a much larger clone is one nucleotide away. The J gene is TRBJ2-7, the V gene TRBV28; maybe TRBD2 (5 bases). The CDR3 consists of 16 residues. From germline, CDR1 is MDHEN and CDR2 SYDVKM. The CDR3 sequence is CASSPSTRFVSFEQYF. The CDR3 nucleotides are TGTGCCAGCAGTCCGAGTACTAGATTCGTCTCCTTCGAGCAGTACTTC.

V is TRBV7-9 and J is TRBJ2-3, with D unresolved. Germline CDR1 is SEHNR and CDR2 is FQNEAQ (reference sequence). Trimming removed 4 bases from V and 1 base from J, with 12 bases in between. CDR3 size: 15 residues. The CDR3 loop is CASSSSVSRTDTQYF. In DNA form, the CDR3 reads TGTGCCAGCAGCTCGTCCGTTTCTCGCACAGATACGCAGTATTTT.

This clonotype turned up a few times. Germline is not matched at one junction end, which may reflect a read error. This sequence joins TRBV3-1 and TRBJ2-5; tentative D call: TRBD1 (6 bases). The CDR3 has 14 amino acids. Per germline, CDR1 LGHDT and CDR2 YNNKEL (reference sequence). This CDR3 reads CASSHQGQPEPTHF. In DNA form, the CDR3 reads TGTGCCAGCAGCCATCAAGGACAGCCCGAACCGACCCACTTC.

V gene TRBV5-6 combines with J gene TRBJ2-1; TRBD2 matches 11 bases. This CDR3 comprises 16 residues. Per the germline V gene, CDR1 is SGHDT and CDR2 is YYEEEE. Losses at the gene ends were 2 bases for V and 6 bases for J; bases not matched to a gene: 7. The CDR3 loop reads CASSLQTSGTGNEQFF. CDR3 in DNA: TGTGCCAGCAGCTTACAGACTAGCGGGACCGGCAATGAGCAGTTCTTC.

In its sample, this clonotype was seen a few times. The chain joins TRBV7-9 to TRBJ2-3; possibly TRBD2 for D (6 bases). Germline CDR1 reads SEHNR; CDR2 reads FQNEAQ (reference sequence). The CDR3 is 15 residues long. V dropped 7 bases and J dropped 3 bases, with 17 bases sitting between them. The chain's CDR3 is CASTGAREVTDTQYF. Here the CDR3 DNA reads TGTGCCAGCACCGGGGCGCGGGAAGTGACAGATACGCAGTATTTT.

The sample holds a few counts of this clonotype. The chain is built from TRBV7-6 and TRBJ2-7; tentatively, D is TRBD1 (7 bases). Germline V CDR1 and CDR2: SGHVS, FNYEAQ. The germline V and J ends were trimmed by 5 bases and 0 bases, with 11 bases remaining between them. The CDR3 extends over 14 amino acids. In nucleotides, the CDR3 is TGTGCCAGCAGCCCCAGGGGGGACTCCTACGAGCAGTACTTC. As protein: CASSPRGDSYEQYF.

This sequence joins TRBV20-1 and TRBJ1-2; maybe TRBD1 (5 bases). Germline assignment: CDR1 DFQATT and CDR2 SNEGSKA (reference sequence). Trimming took 3 bases from V and 4 from J, leaving 15 bases between them. This CDR3 is 14 amino acids long. CDR3 residues: CSASWVRAVYGYTF. The CDR3 DNA reads TGCAGTGCTAGTTGGGTCAGGGCGGTCTATGGCTACACCTTC.

Ten or more counts support this clonotype. V gene TRBV25-1 combines with J gene TRBJ2-7; D perhaps matches TRBD1 (5 bases). Trimming took 3 bases from V and 3 from J, leaving 6 bases between them. Germline assignment: CDR1 MGHDK and CDR2 SYGVNS. This CDR3 comprises 12 residues. The CDR3 DNA sequence: TGTGCCAGCAGTGACGGACACTACGAGCAGTACTTC. This encodes CASSDGHYEQYF.